One and the same sample provided the 16 T cell receptor beta chains below, sequenced in a study of Ad26.COV2.S vaccination and SARS-CoV-2 variants. Libraries were prepared by immunoSEQ multiplex PCR; TCRdb keeps only in-frame clonotypes and omits some of them. This sample has 350,000 to 450,000 clones, with about 92% found just once. Sequencing was performed on peripheral blood, taken after recovery from COVID-19. These receptor sequences come from a human donor who had recovered from COVID-19.

This clone has just one count. This chain joins TRBV6-1 and TRBJ2-3; 13 nucleotides align to TRBD2. This CDR3 region has 16 residues. With V trimmed by 4 bases and J by 2 bases, 3 bases remained unmatched. The germline gives CDR1 MNHNS, CDR2 SASEGT. This CDR3 is CASSATSGGSTDTQYF. Here the CDR3 DNA reads TGTGCCAGCAGTGCGACTAGCGGGGGGTCCACAGATACGCAGTATTTT.

This clone showed up just once. This chain links TRBV6-5 with TRBJ1-4; D possibly corresponds to TRBD1 (5 bases). Germline V gene lookup returns CDR1 MNHEY and CDR2 SVGAGI. This CDR3 region has 14 residues. V was pared by 5 bases and J by 2 bases, with 9 bases between. CDR3 nucleotides: TGTGCCAGCAGTCCGACAGTCACTAATGAAAAACTGTTTTTT. Translation: CASSPTVTNEKLFF.

The V and J genes are TRBV4-2 and TRBJ1-2, with a possible D match to TRBD1 (5 bases). The CDR3 has 18 amino acids. Per the germline V gene, CDR1 is LGHNA and CDR2 is YNFKEQ. Trimming took off 2 bases at V and 2 bases at J, with 21 bases between the two ends. The CDR3 DNA follows: TGTGCCAGCAGCCAACAACAAAGTGGATCCAGGGCCAACTATGGCTACACCTTC. It is translated as CASSQQQSGSRANYGYTF.

The V call is TRBV27, the J call TRBJ1-1, with 8 positions matching TRBD1. The trim removed 3 bases at V and 1 base at J, leaving 7 bases unmatched. This CDR3 spans 16 amino acids. CDR1 is MNHEY and CDR2 is SMNVEV in the germline V gene (reference sequence). The DNA for the CDR3 is TGTGCCAGCAGTTTCCTGACCGGGACAGGGAACACTGAAGCTTTCTTT. Residues: CASSFLTGTGNTEAFF.

V is TRBV6-4 and J is TRBJ2-2, with 9 bases identical to TRBD1. The ends lost 6 bases at V and 4 bases at J; junction bases unmatched: 9. In germline, CDR1 is MRHNA, CDR2 SNTAGT. This CDR3 has 16 residues. The CDR3 region is CASSRTGGAGTGELFF. The DNA for the CDR3 is TGTGCCAGCAGCAGAACAGGGGGCGCGGGCACCGGGGAGCTGTTTTTT.

The chain recombines TRBV5-1 with TRBJ1-2; D is unclear. The V gene lost 1 base and the J gene lost 7 bases, with 5 bases spanning the gap. The CDR3 spans 11 residues. Germline CDR1 and CDR2: SGHRS and YFSETQ. The CDR3 here is CASSLTGGYTF. For the CDR3, the DNA is TGCGCCAGCAGCTTGACTGGTGGCTACACCTTC.

The rearrangement links TRBV19 to TRBJ2-6, with TRBD1 matching 11 bases. Losses at the gene ends were 4 bases for V and 4 bases for J; bases not matched to a gene: 12. This CDR3 has 19 residues. Looked up from germline, CDR1 is LNHDA and CDR2 is SQIVND (reference sequence). The CDR3 region is CASSTSTGQGAGGANVLTF. The CDR3 nucleotides read TGTGCCAGTAGTACGAGCACCGGACAGGGGGCGGGAGGGGCCAACGTCCTGACTTTC.

The chain is built from TRBV5-1 and TRBJ2-2; tentatively, D is TRBD1 or TRBD2 (5 bases each). Per the germline V gene, CDR1 is SGHRS and CDR2 is YFSETQ. The CDR3 loop spans 15 amino acids. The V end lost 3 bases, the J end lost 1 base, and 10 bases lay between the germline ends. The CDR3 sequence: CASSSGTLNTGELFF. CDR3 sequence (DNA): TGCGCCAGCAGCTCCGGGACGTTGAACACCGGGGAGCTGTTTTTT.

CDR3 coding DNA: TGCGCCAGCACCGACATAAGACAGGGGGGAGATACGCAGTATTTT. Amino acids: CASTDIRQGGDTQYF. The rearrangement joins TRBV5-1 to TRBJ2-3, with 9 bases that match TRBD1. After removal of 6 bases from V and 5 bases from J, the junction contained 10 bases not matched to a gene. The CDR3 contains 15 residues. The germline V gene has CDR1 SGHRS and CDR2 YFSETQ.

The gene calls are TRBV12-5 and TRBJ1-2; tentative D call: TRBD1 (6 bases). Germline CDR1 and CDR2: LGHNT and FRNRAP. Deletions cut 4 bases from V and 2 bases from J, with 17 bases between. The length of the CDR3 is 16 residues. DNA of the CDR3: TGTGCTAGTGGTTGGGGGGACACCACTTTCAACTATGGCTACACCTTC. Translated, it gives CASGWGDTTFNYGYTF.

The chain is built from TRBV5-1 and TRBJ1-1, with D unclear. Germline values: CDR1 SGHRS, CDR2 YFSETQ. Deletions cut 2 bases from V and 3 bases from J, with 8 bases between. The length of the CDR3 is 13 residues. In DNA form, the CDR3 reads TGCGCCAGCAGCTTCTCCGAACACACTGAAGCTTTCTTT. Encoded protein: CASSFSEHTEAFF.

V and J are TRBV5-1 and TRBJ2-2, with TRBD1 identical over 8 bases. The trim removed 6 bases at V and 3 bases at J, leaving 16 bases unmatched. The CDR3 is made up of 18 amino acids. CDR1 is SGHRS and CDR2 is YFSETQ in the germline V gene. The DNA of the CDR3 is TGCGCCAGCACCCGTCGGCAGGGGGCGCCGGGGGACACCGGGGAGCTGTTTTTT. Its protein is CASTRRQGAPGDTGELFF.

This rearrangement joins TRBV6-1 to TRBJ1-3; TRBD1 is a possible D gene (6 bases). CDR1 is MNHNS, CDR2 SASEGT, per germline. V was trimmed by 1 base and J by 1 base, leaving 11 bases between them. The CDR3 extends over 16 amino acids. CDR3 DNA: TGTGCCAGCAGTGAAGTGACAGGCAAATCTGGAAACACCATATATTTT. Its translation: CASSEVTGKSGNTIYF.

The chain employs TRBV11-2 and TRBJ2-1, with TRBD2 matching over 8 bases. This CDR3 has 15 amino acids. After removal of 1 base from V and 6 bases from J, the junction contained 5 bases not matched to a gene. The germline V gene has CDR1 SGHAT and CDR2 FQNNGV. In DNA, the CDR3 is TGTGCCAGCAGCTTAGCCCAGCGGGGGTTCAATGAGCAGTTCTTC. As protein: CASSLAQRGFNEQFF.

This chain connects TRBV5-4 to TRBJ2-7; 8 bases fit TRBD2. V lost 4 bases to trimming and J lost 5 bases; unmatched junction nucleotides: 8. Germline CDR1 is SGHNT and CDR2 is YYREEE (reference sequence). This CDR3 contains 14 residues. This chain's CDR3 is CASSPVGGGHEQYF. The CDR3 nucleotides read TGTGCCAGCAGCCCCGTCGGGGGGGGCCACGAGCAGTACTTC.

This clone appeared once. The chain links TRBV7-2 to TRBJ1-2; D ambiguous. CDR1 SGHTA and CDR2 FQGNSA come from the germline V gene. The CDR3 covers 14 residues. V shed 3 bases and J shed 1 base, with 9 bases lying between them. DNA for the CDR3: TGTGCCAGCAGCTTCAGCGAGGTTAACTATGGCTACACCTTC. This gives the protein CASSFSEVNYGYTF. Drawing the rest from reference TRBV7-2 and TRBJ1-2, the complete variable domain is GAGVSQSPSNKVTEKGKDVELRCDPISGHTALYWYRQSLGQGLEFLIYFQGNSAPDKSGLPSDRFSAERTGGSVSTLTIQRTQQEDSAVYLCASSFSEVNYGYTFGSGTRLTVV.